This TCR beta chain came from a study of OX40 agonist ivuxolimab in advanced cancers. The overall study: All patients had ivuxolimab intravenously every 2 weeks at 0.01 to 10 mg/kg.

TCRdb's table, derived via immunoSEQ multiplex PCR, lists solely in-frame clones and lacks some. The table lists about 72,000 clones, 80% to 90% of them singletons. CDR1 and CDR2 (germline): SGHRS, YFSETQ. The CDR3 loop spans 14 amino acids. Trimming cost V 3 bases and J 6 bases; bases outside gene matches: 4. The TCR was taken from an adult with an advanced solid tumor such as melanoma, head and neck, liver or kidney cancer. The starting material was CD4+ or CD8+ T cells sorted from blood, obtained in a trial of the OX40 agonist ivuxolimab. V and J are TRBV5-1 and TRBJ2-2, with TRBD2 matching 8 bases. The CDR3 region has the DNA TGCGCCAGCAGCTCAACGGGACTAGCCGGGGAGCTGTTTTTT. This encodes CASSSTGLAGELFF.